The next 10 T cell receptor beta chains were all read from a single sample in a study of cytomegalovirus exposure and HLA in healthy donors. The PCR ran on 60 Vbeta and 13 Jbeta primers. Profiling relied on immunoSEQ multiplex PCR, and the TCRdb table lists in-frame clones only, not all of them. The sample yields under 200,000 clones, about three quarters seen once. Sequenced sample: PBMCs. These TCRs come from a woman in her twenties or thirties in good health and CMV-seronegative.

This rearrangement joins TRBV7-9 to TRBJ1-1, with 12 bases fitting TRBD1. Trimming took 5 bases from V and 4 from J; bases not matched to a gene: 8. This CDR3 comprises 16 residues. Germline V lookup: CDR1 SEHNR, CDR2 FQNEAQ (reference sequence). CDR3 sequence reads: CASSPRDRGHVTEAFF. CDR3 in DNA: TGTGCCAGCAGCCCCCGGGACAGGGGGCACGTCACTGAAGCTTTCTTT.

The J gene is TRBJ2-5, the V gene TRBV7-9; 11 bases fit TRBD2. V dropped 5 bases and J dropped 5; count of bases not matched to a gene: 7. CDR1 is SEHNR, CDR2 FQNEAQ, per germline (reference sequence). This CDR3 is built from 15 residues. As DNA, the CDR3 is TGTGCCAGCAGCGCGACCGGGACTAGCGGCGAGACCCAGTACTTC. Its translation is CASSATGTSGETQYF.

CDR3 sequence: CASRRTGGDEKLFF. CDR3 nucleotide sequence: TGTGCCAGCAGGAGGACAGGGGGAGATGAAAAACTGTTTTTT. The chain is built from TRBV2 and TRBJ1-4; 10 positions agree with TRBD1. J lost 6 bases, V lost 6 bases, and 4 bases had no gene match. The CDR3 runs 14 residues. Germline V gene lookup returns CDR1 SNHLY and CDR2 FYNNEI.

The chain links TRBV10-3 to TRBJ1-5; TRBD1 aligns across 7 bases. The CDR3 has 13 amino acids. Germline lookup yields CDR1 ENHRY and CDR2 SYGVKD. Germline trimming cut 10 bases from V and 7 bases from J; bases unmatched to any gene: 10. In nucleotides, the CDR3 is TGTGCCACCCGGGACAGATCGAACCAGCCCCAGCATTTT. It codes for CATRDRSNQPQHF.

V gene TRBV5-6 combines with J gene TRBJ2-7; TRBD1 might be the D (5 bases). The CDR3 length is 13 residues. V dropped 4 bases and J dropped 5 bases, with 13 bases sitting between them. Germline V gene data show CDR1 as SGHDT and CDR2 as YYEEEE. CDR3 nucleotides: TGTGCCAGCAGCGTTACAGGTGGACACGAGCAGTACTTC. It yields the protein CASSVTGGHEQYF.

The rearrangement links TRBV5-1 to TRBJ2-7; D remains ambiguous. CDR3 length equals 15 residues. CDR1 is SGHRS and CDR2 is YFSETQ in the germline V gene. The V end was cut by 4 bases, the J end by 6 bases, with 20 bases between. CDR3 sequence reads: CASSLGLTSQSEQYF. For the CDR3, the DNA is TGCGCCAGCAGCCTGGGCCTTACCTCACAGTCCGAGCAGTACTTC.

The chain recombines TRBV6-6 with TRBJ2-7; tentatively, D is TRBD1 (5 bases). The germline V and J ends were trimmed by 2 bases and 2 bases, with 13 bases remaining between them. The CDR3 sequence is 15 residues long. Germline assignment: CDR1 MNHNY and CDR2 SVGAGI (reference sequence). The CDR3, as DNA: TGTGCCAGCAGTTACGCGGACAAGGTCCCCTACGAGCAGTACTTC. Translating it yields CASSYADKVPYEQYF.

This clone was seen a single time. This chain uses TRBV27 with TRBJ2-7; TRBD1 matches at 8 bases. This CDR3 contains 13 residues. The germline V gene encodes CDR1 MNHEY and CDR2 SMNVEV (reference sequence). The junction had 2 bases not matched to a gene; V was cut back by 6 bases and J by 1 base. The CDR3 DNA reads TGTGCCAGCAGGCGGACAGGGTCCTACGAGCAGTACTTC. Translation gives CASRRTGSYEQYF.

Here the CDR3 DNA reads TGTGCCAGCAGCTTAGGACTAGCGGGGGCCCATACCTCCTACAATGAGCAGTTCTTC. This gives the protein CASSLGLAGAHTSYNEQFF. The V call is TRBV7-9, the J call TRBJ2-1; 12 positions agree with TRBD2. This CDR3 region has 19 residues. CDR1 and CDR2 from the germline V gene are SEHNR and FQNEAQ (reference sequence). V lost 1 base to trimming and J lost 0 bases; unmatched junction nucleotides: 7.

V is TRBV14 and J is TRBJ1-4; tentatively, D is TRBD1 (5 bases). The CDR3 consists of 13 residues. The germline gives CDR1 SGHDN, CDR2 FVKESK. Between the trimmed V and J ends, which lost 0 bases and 17 bases, there was a span of 16 bases. Here the CDR3 reads CASSQDLAGTRFF. The CDR3 DNA reads TGTGCCAGCAGCCAAGATCTTGCAGGGACTCGATTTTTT.